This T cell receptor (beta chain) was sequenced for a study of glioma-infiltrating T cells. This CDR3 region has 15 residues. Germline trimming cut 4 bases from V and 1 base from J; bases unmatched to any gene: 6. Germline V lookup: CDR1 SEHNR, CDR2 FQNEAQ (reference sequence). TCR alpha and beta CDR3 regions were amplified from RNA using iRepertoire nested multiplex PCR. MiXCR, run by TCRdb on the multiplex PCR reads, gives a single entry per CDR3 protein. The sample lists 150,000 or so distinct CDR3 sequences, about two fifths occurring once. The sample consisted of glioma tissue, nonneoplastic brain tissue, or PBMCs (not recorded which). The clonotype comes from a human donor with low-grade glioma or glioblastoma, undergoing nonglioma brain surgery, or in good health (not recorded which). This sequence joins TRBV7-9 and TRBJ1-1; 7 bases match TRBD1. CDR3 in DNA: TGTGCCAGCAGCTCAACCTGGACAGGGAACACTGAAGCTTTCTTT. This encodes CASSSTWTGNTEAFF.